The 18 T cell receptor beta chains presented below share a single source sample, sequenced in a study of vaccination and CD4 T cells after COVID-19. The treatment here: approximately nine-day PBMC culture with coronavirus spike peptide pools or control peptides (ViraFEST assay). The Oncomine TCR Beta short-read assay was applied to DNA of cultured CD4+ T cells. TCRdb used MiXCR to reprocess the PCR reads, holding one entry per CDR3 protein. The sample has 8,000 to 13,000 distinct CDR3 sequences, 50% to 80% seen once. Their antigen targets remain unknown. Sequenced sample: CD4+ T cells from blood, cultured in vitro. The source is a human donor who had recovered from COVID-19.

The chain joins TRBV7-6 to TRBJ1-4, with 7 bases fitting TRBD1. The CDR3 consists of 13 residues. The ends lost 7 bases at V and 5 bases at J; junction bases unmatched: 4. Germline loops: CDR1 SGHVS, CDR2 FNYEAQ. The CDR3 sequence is CASTEGGNEKLFF. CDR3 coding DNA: TGTGCCAGCACGGAAGGGGGCAATGAAAAACTGTTTTTT.

As DNA, the CDR3 is TGTGCCACGCGCCCACTCAGGAGTTTGAACACTGAAGCTTTCTTT. It encodes CATRPLRSLNTEAFF. The chain combines TRBV6-1 with TRBJ1-1; no clear D gene. CDR3 length: 15 amino acids. The V gene lost 10 bases and the J gene lost 0 bases, with 18 bases spanning the gap. The germline gives CDR1 MNHNS, CDR2 SASEGT.

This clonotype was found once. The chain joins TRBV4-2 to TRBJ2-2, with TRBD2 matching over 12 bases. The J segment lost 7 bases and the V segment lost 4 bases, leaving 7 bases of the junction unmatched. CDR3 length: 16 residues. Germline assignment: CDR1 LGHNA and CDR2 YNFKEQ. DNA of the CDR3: TGTGCCAGCAGCCGTCTAGCGGGAGGGCCAGACGGGGAGCTGTTTTTT. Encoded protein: CASSRLAGGPDGELFF.

This chain's CDR3 is CASSPFGQTNEKLFF. The CDR3 nucleotides are TGTGCCAGCAGCCCCTTCGGACAGACTAATGAAAAACTGTTTTTT. The J gene is TRBJ1-4, the V gene TRBV27; D might be TRBD1 (6 bases). This CDR3 contains 15 residues. From germline, CDR1 is MNHEY and CDR2 SMNVEV (reference sequence). Trimming pared 6 bases from V and 2 bases from J, leaving 13 bases between.

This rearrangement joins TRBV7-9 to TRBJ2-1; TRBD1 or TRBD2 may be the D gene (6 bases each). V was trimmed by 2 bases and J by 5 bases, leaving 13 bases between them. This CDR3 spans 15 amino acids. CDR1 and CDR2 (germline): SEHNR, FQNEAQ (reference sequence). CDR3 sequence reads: CASSLFGGSHNEQFF. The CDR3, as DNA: TGTGCCAGCAGCTTATTCGGGGGCTCTCACAATGAGCAGTTCTTC. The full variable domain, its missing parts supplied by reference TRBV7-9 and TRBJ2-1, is DTGVSQNPRHKITKRGQNVTFRCDPISEHNRLYWYRQTLGQGPEFLTYFQNEAQLEKSRLLSDRFSAERPKGSFSTLEIQRTEQGDSAMYLCASSLFGGSHNEQFFGPGTRLTVL.

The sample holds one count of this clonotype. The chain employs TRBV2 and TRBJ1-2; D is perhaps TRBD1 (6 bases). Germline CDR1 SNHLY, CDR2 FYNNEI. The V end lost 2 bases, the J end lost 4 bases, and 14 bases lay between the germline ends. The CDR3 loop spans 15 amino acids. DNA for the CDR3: TGTGCCAGCAGTGAAAAGCTCACAGGGAGCTATGGCTACACCTTC. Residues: CASSEKLTGSYGYTF.

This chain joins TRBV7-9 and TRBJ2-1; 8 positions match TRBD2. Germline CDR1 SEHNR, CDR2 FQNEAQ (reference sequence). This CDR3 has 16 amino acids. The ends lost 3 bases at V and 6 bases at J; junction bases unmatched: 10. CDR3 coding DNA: TGTGCCAGCAGCTTTGACCGCCTAGCGGGTTTCAATGAGCAGTTCTTC. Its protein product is CASSFDRLAGFNEQFF. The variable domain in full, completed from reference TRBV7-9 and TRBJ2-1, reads DTGVSQNPRHKITKRGQNVTFRCDPISEHNRLYWYRQTLGQGPEFLTYFQNEAQLEKSRLLSDRFSAERPKGSFSTLEIQRTEQGDSAMYLCASSFDRLAGFNEQFFGPGTRLTVL.

The CDR3 is CASSPLGTEPTKQYF. The CDR3 DNA is TGTGCCAGCTCACCACTGGGGACAGAACCTACGAAGCAGTACTTC. The chain combines TRBV18 with TRBJ2-7; 7 nucleotides line up with TRBD1. This CDR3 region has 15 residues. The junction had 11 bases not matched to a gene; V was cut back by 1 base and J by 8 bases. Germline V gene data show CDR1 as KGHSH and CDR2 as LQKENI.

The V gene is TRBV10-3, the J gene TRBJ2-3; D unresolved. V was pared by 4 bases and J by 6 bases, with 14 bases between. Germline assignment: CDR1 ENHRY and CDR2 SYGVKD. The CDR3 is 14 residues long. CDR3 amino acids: CAISGLRTTDTQYF. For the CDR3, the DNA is TGTGCCATCAGTGGCCTCAGGACGACCGATACGCAGTATTTT.

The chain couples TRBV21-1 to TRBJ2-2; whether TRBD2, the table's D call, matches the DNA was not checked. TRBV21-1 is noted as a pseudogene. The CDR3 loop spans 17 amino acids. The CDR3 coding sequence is TGTGCCAGCAGCAAAATTTTGAGGGAGGCGAACACCGGGGAGCTGTTTTTT. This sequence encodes CASSKILREANTGELFF.

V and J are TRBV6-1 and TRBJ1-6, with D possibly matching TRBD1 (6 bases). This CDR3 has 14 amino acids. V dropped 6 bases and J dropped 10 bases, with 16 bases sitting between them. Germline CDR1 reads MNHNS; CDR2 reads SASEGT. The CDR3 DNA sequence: TGTGCCAGCAGCCGACAGGAGGGGACGTCACCCCTCCACTTT. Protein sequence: CASSRQEGTSPLHF.

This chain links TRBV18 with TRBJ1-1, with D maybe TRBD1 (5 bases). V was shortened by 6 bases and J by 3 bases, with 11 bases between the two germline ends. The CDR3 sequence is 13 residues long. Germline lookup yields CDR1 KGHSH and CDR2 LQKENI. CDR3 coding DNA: TGTGCCAGCTCCCGGCAGGGAGACACTGAAGCTTTCTTT. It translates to CASSRQGDTEAFF.

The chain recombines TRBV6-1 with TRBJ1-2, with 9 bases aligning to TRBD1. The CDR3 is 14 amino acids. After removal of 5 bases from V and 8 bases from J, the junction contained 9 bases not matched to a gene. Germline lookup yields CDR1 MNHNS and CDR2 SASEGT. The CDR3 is CASSLTGGVSGYTF. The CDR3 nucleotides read TGTGCCAGCAGTCTTACAGGGGGCGTTTCCGGCTACACCTTC.

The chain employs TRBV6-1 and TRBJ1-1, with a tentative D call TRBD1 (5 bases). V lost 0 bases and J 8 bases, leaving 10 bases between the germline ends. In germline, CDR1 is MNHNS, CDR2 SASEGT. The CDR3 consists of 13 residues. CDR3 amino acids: CASSEARRQEAFF. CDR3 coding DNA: TGTGCCAGCAGTGAAGCGCGGCGACAGGAAGCTTTCTTT.

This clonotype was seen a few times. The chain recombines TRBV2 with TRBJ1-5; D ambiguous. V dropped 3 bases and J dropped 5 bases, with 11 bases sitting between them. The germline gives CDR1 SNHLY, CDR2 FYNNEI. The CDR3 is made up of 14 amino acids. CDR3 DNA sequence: TGTGCCAGCAGTGAGGGAGTGGGGTATCAGCCCCAGCATTTT. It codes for CASSEGVGYQPQHF.

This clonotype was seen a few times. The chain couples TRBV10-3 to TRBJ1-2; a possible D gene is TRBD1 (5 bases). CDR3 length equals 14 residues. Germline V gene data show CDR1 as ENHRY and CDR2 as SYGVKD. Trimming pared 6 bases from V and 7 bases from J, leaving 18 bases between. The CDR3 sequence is CAIRTGTDLSGYTF. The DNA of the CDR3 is TGTGCCATCAGGACCGGGACCGACCTTTCTGGCTACACCTTC.

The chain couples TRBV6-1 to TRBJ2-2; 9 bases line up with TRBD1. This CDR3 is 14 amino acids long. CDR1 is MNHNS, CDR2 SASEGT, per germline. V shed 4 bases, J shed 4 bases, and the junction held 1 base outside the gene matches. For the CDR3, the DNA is TGTGCCAGCAGTGGGACAGGGGTCACCGGGGAGCTGTTTTTT. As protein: CASSGTGVTGELFF.

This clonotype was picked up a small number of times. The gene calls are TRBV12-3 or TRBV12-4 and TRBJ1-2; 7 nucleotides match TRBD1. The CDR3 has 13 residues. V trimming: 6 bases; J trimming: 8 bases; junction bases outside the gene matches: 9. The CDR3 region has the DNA TGTGCCAGCAGCCAACAGGGGAAGGGGGGCTACACCTTC. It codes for CASSQQGKGGYTF.